Presented here are 25 T cell receptor beta chains from one specimen sequenced in a study of spatial heterogeneity in lung cancer. TCRdb re-called the 5' RACE reads with MiXCR, one entry per CDR3 protein. The repertoire has tens of thousands of distinct CDR3 sequences, about an eighth of them found once; the top ten carry roughly 40%. Stated time point: sample taken at primary tumor resection. The sequenced material consisted of unsorted whole RNA from tumor, nontumor lung or frozen PBMC. The specimen comprised PBMCs, sampled at surgery. These receptors all come from a female donor with early-stage non-small cell lung cancer.

The V and J genes are TRBV18 and TRBJ1-4; no firm D call. Between the trimmed V and J ends, which lost 3 bases and 8 bases, there was a span of 10 bases. CDR1 KGHSH and CDR2 LQKENI come from the germline V gene. The CDR3 is 13 residues long. CDR3 DNA: TGTGCCAGCTCACCCCGAGTAGAGGAAAAACTGTTTTTT. Encoded protein: CASSPRVEEKLFF.

The chain couples TRBV5-1 to TRBJ2-5, with 8 positions matching TRBD2. CDR1 SGHRS and CDR2 YFSETQ come from the germline V gene. Losses at the gene ends were 9 bases for V and 0 bases for J; bases not matched to a gene: 7. CDR3 size: 14 residues. CDR3 nucleotides: TGCGCCACCACCGCCGGGGGGGACCAAGAGACCCAGTACTTC. Its translation is CATTAGGDQETQYF.

As concerns this clonotype: Possible read error: a much larger clone is one base away. This chain connects TRBV20-1 to TRBJ2-4, with 7 bases aligning to TRBD2. Looked up from germline, CDR1 is DFQATT and CDR2 is SNEGSKA (reference sequence). This CDR3 spans 13 amino acids. The CDR3 DNA reads TGCAGTGCTAGAAGCGGGGCTTCAAACATGCAGTACTTC. It is translated as CSARSGASNMQYF.

Only a few counts were recorded for this clonotype. The chain is built from TRBV29-1 and TRBJ1-2; TRBD1 matches at 12 bases. Germline CDR1 SQVTM, CDR2 ANQGSEA. V was clipped by 6 bases and J by 7 bases; unmatched bases: 12. This CDR3 region has 15 residues. Here the CDR3 DNA reads TGCAGCGTACCAACCGCGGGACAGGGGGCGGCTGGCTACACCTTC. As protein: CSVPTAGQGAAGYTF.

The rearrangement uses TRBV24-1 and TRBJ2-5; possibly TRBD1 or TRBD2 for D (5 bases each). V was pared by 4 bases and J by 6 bases, with 17 bases between. The CDR3 is 15 amino acids. Germline CDR1 reads KGHDR; CDR2 reads SFDVKD. CDR3: CATSDPRTREKTQYF. The CDR3 DNA follows: TGTGCCACCAGTGACCCTCGGACAAGGGAGAAGACCCAGTACTTC.

CDR3 in DNA: TGCGCCAGCAGCCAAGCAGGGGGCAACACTGAAGCTTTCTTT. It is translated as CASSQAGGNTEAFF. The V and J genes are TRBV4-3 and TRBJ1-1, with 8 bases lining up with TRBD1. This CDR3 spans 14 amino acids. The junction had 0 bases not matched to a gene; V was cut back by 1 base and J by 2 bases. The germline V gene has CDR1 LGHNA and CDR2 YSLEER.

At least ten counts were recorded for this clonotype. The chain is built from TRBV20-1 and TRBJ1-1, with unresolved D. CDR1 and CDR2 from the germline V gene are DFQATT and SNEGSKA (reference sequence). V lost 6 bases, J lost 5 bases, and 22 bases lay in between. This CDR3 has 15 amino acids. The CDR3 region has the DNA TGCAGTGCCTCCCCTCCGCGAGCCCCAGAGACTGAAGCTTTCTTT. Residues: CSASPPRAPETEAFF.

This clonotype has at least ten counts. The V gene is TRBV28, the J gene TRBJ1-1; TRBD1 might be the D (6 bases). Germline CDR1 and CDR2: MDHEN and SYDVKM. The CDR3 loop spans 14 amino acids. The V end was cut by 4 bases, the J end by 2 bases, with 11 bases between. CDR3: CASSSQGYNTEAFF. CDR3 nucleotides: TGTGCCAGCAGTTCACAGGGATACAACACTGAAGCTTTCTTT.

This clonotype was observed many times. The chain joins TRBV5-1 to TRBJ1-1, with 7 bases aligning to TRBD1. With V trimmed by 4 bases and J by 0 bases, 3 bases remained unmatched. The CDR3 spans 14 residues. Looked up from germline, CDR1 is SGHRS and CDR2 is YFSETQ. This CDR3 reads CASSRQGMNTEAFF. The CDR3 DNA follows: TGCGCCAGCAGCCGACAGGGCATGAACACTGAAGCTTTCTTT.

In this sample, this clonotype turned up a few times. The J gene is TRBJ2-2, the V gene TRBV12-3 or TRBV12-4, with D tentatively TRBD2 (7 bases). The CDR3 contains 15 residues. V shed 7 bases and J shed 4 bases, with 16 bases lying between them. The CDR3: CASILGAGATGELFF. The DNA of the CDR3 is TGTGCCAGCATCCTGGGGGCGGGGGCCACCGGGGAGCTGTTTTTT.

This chain uses TRBV20-1 with TRBJ2-7, with 9 positions matching TRBD1. This CDR3 is 13 amino acids long. J gave up 3 bases and V 5 bases, and 5 bases lay outside the gene matches. Germline CDR1 DFQATT, CDR2 SNEGSKA (reference sequence). The CDR3 sequence: CSASGTGYYEQYF. The CDR3 DNA sequence: TGCAGTGCTTCCGGGACAGGGTACTACGAGCAGTACTTC.

In this sample, this clonotype turned up a few times. The J gene is TRBJ1-6, the V gene TRBV6-5; no reliable D call. The V gene lost 2 bases and the J gene lost 7 bases, with 9 bases spanning the gap. The CDR3 runs to 14 residues. Germline V gene data show CDR1 as MNHEY and CDR2 as SVGAGI. In DNA form, the CDR3 reads TGTGCCAGCAGTTACCGGGGAGGAAATTCACCCCTCCACTTT. This sequence encodes CASSYRGGNSPLHF.

This clonotype was seen a few times. The V gene is TRBV11-3, the J gene TRBJ2-1; possibly TRBD1 or TRBD2 for D (6 bases each). CDR1 and CDR2 from the germline V gene are SGHNT and YENEEA. The V end lost 5 bases, the J end lost 6 bases, and 11 bases lay between the germline ends. This CDR3 comprises 13 residues. DNA for the CDR3: TGTGCCAGCAGCAGGGGGGCCCGCAATGAGCAGTTCTTC. Protein: CASSRGARNEQFF.

About this clonotype: This may come from a read error, since a much larger clone is one base off. V usage is TRBV6-5 and J usage is TRBJ1-4, with a possible D match to TRBD1 (6 bases). Germline CDR1 reads MNHEY; CDR2 reads SVGAGI. V lost 0 bases to trimming and J lost 5 bases, with 10 bases between them. This CDR3 is 15 amino acids long. The CDR3 protein is CASSYSRGANEKLFF. The DNA of the CDR3 is TGTGCCAGCAGTTACTCTCGGGGGGCGAATGAAAAACTGTTTTTT.

The chain joins TRBV29-1 to TRBJ2-3; D gene uncertain. This CDR3 has 13 residues. Germline CDR1 reads SQVTM; CDR2 reads ANQGSEA. V gave up 0 bases and J gave up 1 base, with 5 bases separating them. The CDR3 protein is CSVEEKRTDTQYF. The CDR3 DNA sequence: TGCAGCGTTGAAGAGAAACGCACAGATACGCAGTATTTT.

This clonotype was detected a few times. The rearrangement joins TRBV6-2 or TRBV6-3 to TRBJ2-2, with D perhaps TRBD2 (6 bases). Germline lookup yields CDR1 MNHEY and CDR2 SVGEGT. V was shortened by 6 bases and J by 2 bases, with 10 bases between the two germline ends. The CDR3 is made up of 14 amino acids. CDR3 nucleotide sequence: TGTGCCAGCAGCCAGGACTACAACACCGGGGAGCTGTTTTTT. As protein: CASSQDYNTGELFF.

The rearrangement uses TRBV27 and TRBJ1-2, with D perhaps TRBD1 (6 bases). Germline-derived CDR1 and CDR2 are MNHEY and SMNVEV (reference sequence). V was trimmed by 8 bases and J by 5 bases, leaving 15 bases between them. This CDR3 spans 13 amino acids. CDR3 coding DNA: TGTGCCAGCCGGGACACGGTTGGATATGGCTACACCTTC. This codes for CASRDTVGYGYTF.

This clonotype was counted ten times or more. This chain links TRBV20-1 with TRBJ2-5, with 9 bases lining up with TRBD2. Germline CDR1 DFQATT, CDR2 SNEGSKA (reference sequence). Trimming at V came to 4 bases and at J to 4 bases, leaving 13 bases not matched to a gene. CDR3 length: 16 amino acids. Here the CDR3 reads CSAIQGSGGGRETQYF. The CDR3 DNA is TGCAGTGCTATCCAGGGTAGCGGGGGCGGGAGAGAGACCCAGTACTTC.

This clonotype was detected a few times. As DNA, the CDR3 is TGTGCCAGCAGTTTAGTAGCGAACTCCTACGAGCAGTACTTC. This gives the protein CASSLVANSYEQYF. V usage is TRBV27 and J usage is TRBJ2-7; D is possibly TRBD2 (5 bases). There are 14 residues in the CDR3. CDR1 and CDR2 from the germline V gene are MNHEY and SMNVEV (reference sequence). Trimming took 2 bases from V and 0 from J, leaving 8 bases between them.

The table lists this clonotype with many counts. The J gene is TRBJ2-3, the V gene TRBV20-1; 9 positions agree with TRBD2. V lost 5 bases to trimming and J lost 3 bases; unmatched junction nucleotides: 6. The CDR3 covers 14 residues. CDR1 and CDR2 (germline): DFQATT, SNEGSKA (reference sequence). The CDR3 bases are TGCAGTGCTGTTAGCGGGGGTTCGACAGATACGCAGTATTTT. Translated, it gives CSAVSGGSTDTQYF.

This clonotype has at least ten counts. This sequence joins TRBV20-1 and TRBJ2-7; the D is unclear. The V gene lost 0 bases and the J gene lost 3 bases, with 12 bases spanning the gap. Germline assignment: CDR1 DFQATT and CDR2 SNEGSKA (reference sequence). This CDR3 has 14 residues. DNA of the CDR3: TGCAGTGCTAGAGATCCGGTCAAGGGCTACGAGCAGTACTTC. Its translation is CSARDPVKGYEQYF.

The chain is built from TRBV7-2 and TRBJ2-7; 8 bases match TRBD1. V lost 2 bases to trimming and J lost 6 bases; unmatched junction nucleotides: 9. This CDR3 spans 15 amino acids. Germline loops: CDR1 SGHTA, CDR2 FQGNSA. The CDR3: CASSLRGQGPVEQYF. CDR3 nucleotide sequence: TGTGCCAGCAGCTTACGAGGACAGGGCCCTGTCGAGCAGTACTTC. Together with reference TRBV7-2 and TRBJ2-7, the CDR3 gives the full variable domain: GAGVSQSPSNKVTEKGKDVELRCDPISGHTALYWYRQSLGQGLEFLIYFQGNSAPDKSGLPSDRFSAERTGGSVSTLTIQRTQQEDSAVYLCASSLRGQGPVEQYFGPGTRLTVT.

This clonotype came up a few times. The V and J genes are TRBV12-3 or TRBV12-4 and TRBJ1-1; weak D call: TRBD1 (6 bases). The CDR3 is 15 amino acids. V was cut by 7 bases and J by 4 bases, with 19 bases left in between. The DNA of the CDR3 is TGTGCCAGCACTACACAGGGCTTTGCGGGCACTGAAGCTTTCTTT. This sequence encodes CASTTQGFAGTEAFF.

This clonotype was seen at least ten times. J is TRBJ1-1 and V is TRBV7-9; 8 bases fit TRBD1. Losses at the gene ends were 4 bases for V and 2 bases for J; bases not matched to a gene: 3. The CDR3 length is 14 residues. Germline CDR1 and CDR2: SEHNR and FQNEAQ (reference sequence). This CDR3 reads CASSWGQANTEAFF. Written as DNA, the CDR3 is TGTGCCAGCAGCTGGGGACAGGCTAACACTGAAGCTTTCTTT.

The V and J genes are TRBV20-1 and TRBJ2-7, with TRBD1 matching over 9 bases. The V and J ends lost 1 base and 6 bases, in that order; junction bases with no gene match: 4. Germline values: CDR1 DFQATT, CDR2 SNEGSKA (reference sequence). The CDR3 is 13 amino acids. The CDR3 protein is CSARVTGGFEQYF. The DNA of the CDR3 is TGCAGTGCTAGAGTGACAGGGGGTTTCGAGCAGTACTTC.